This T cell receptor beta chain was found in a study of regulatory T cells in long-lasting Graves disease. Study-level results: Segments TRBV28, TRBJ1-2 and TRBJ2-5 showed preferential usage in persistent disease. Newly diagnosed patients had higher TCR diversity than persistent Graves' patients did.

With respect to this clonotype: Its antigen is undetermined.

Noted time point: newly diagnosed GD, antithyroid drugs for less than 3 months. With RNA extracted from PBMCs as input, the TCR library was made. This CDR3 spans 15 amino acids. J lost 5 bases, V lost 5 bases, and 11 bases had no gene match. The germline CDR1 and CDR2 sequences are LNHDA and SQIVND (reference sequence). Assembly of TCR beta libraries relied on iRepertoire HTBI primers together with Arm-PCR of CDR3 regions. TCRdb re-analysed the multiplex PCR reads in MiXCR, keeping a single row per CDR3 protein. The repertoire holds 500,000 to 700,000 distinct CDR3 sequences, with 15% to 20% as singletons. These data also featured in a second study, about T cells in Graves' hyperthyroidism and ophthalmopathy. From that report: The study defined stable Graves' hyperthyroidism as no ophthalmopathy progression within 18 months.

The source is a woman in her 30s with Graves disease. The V call is TRBV19, the J call TRBJ2-5; 7 positions agree with TRBD1. Sequencing used peripheral blood mononuclear cells (PBMCs), obtained at new diagnosis, from a patient treated with antithyroid drugs. CDR3 residues: CASSPPQGRKETQYF. The CDR3 nucleotides read TGTGCCAGTAGTCCCCCACAGGGGAGAAAGGAGACCCAGTACTTC.